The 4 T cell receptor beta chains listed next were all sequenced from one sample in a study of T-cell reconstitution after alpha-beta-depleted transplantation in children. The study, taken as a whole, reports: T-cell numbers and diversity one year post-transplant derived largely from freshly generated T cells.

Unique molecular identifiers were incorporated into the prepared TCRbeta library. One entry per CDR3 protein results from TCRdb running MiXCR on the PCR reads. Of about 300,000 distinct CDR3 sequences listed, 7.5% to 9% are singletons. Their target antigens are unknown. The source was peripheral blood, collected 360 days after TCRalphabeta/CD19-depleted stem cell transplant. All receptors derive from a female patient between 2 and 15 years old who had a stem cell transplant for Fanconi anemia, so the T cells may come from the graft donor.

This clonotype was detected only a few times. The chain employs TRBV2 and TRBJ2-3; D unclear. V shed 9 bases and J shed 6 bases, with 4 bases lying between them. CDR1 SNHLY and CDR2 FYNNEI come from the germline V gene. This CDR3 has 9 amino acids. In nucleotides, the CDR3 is TGTGCCAGAGGGGATACGCAGTATTTT. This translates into CARGDTQYF.

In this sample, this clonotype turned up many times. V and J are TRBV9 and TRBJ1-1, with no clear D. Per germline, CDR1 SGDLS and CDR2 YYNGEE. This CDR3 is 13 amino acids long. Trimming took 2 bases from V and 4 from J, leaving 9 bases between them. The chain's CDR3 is CASSVMGGTEAFF. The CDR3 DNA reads TGTGCCAGCAGCGTGATGGGTGGCACTGAAGCTTTCTTT.

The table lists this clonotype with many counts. The CDR3 DNA follows: TGTGCCACCAGCAGAGATATAACTAGCGGGGTAACCCAAGAGACCCAGTACTTC. Its protein is CATSRDITSGVTQETQYF. The chain is built from TRBV15 and TRBJ2-5; 10 nucleotides align to TRBD2. V lost 0 bases and J lost 1; bases outside the gene matches: 8. This CDR3 is 18 amino acids long. Germline loops: CDR1 LNHNV, CDR2 YYDKDF (reference sequence).

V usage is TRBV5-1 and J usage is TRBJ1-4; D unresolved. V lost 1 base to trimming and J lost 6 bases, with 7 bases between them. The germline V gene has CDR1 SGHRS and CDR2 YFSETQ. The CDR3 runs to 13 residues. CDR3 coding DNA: TGCGCCAGCAGCTTGAATGGAGATGAAAAACTGTTTTTT. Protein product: CASSLNGDEKLFF.